The T cell receptor (beta chain) under discussion was sequenced for a study of blood T cell repertoires in COVID-19. Study context: Collection of acute and convalescent COVID-19 samples took place in the United States, Italy and Spain.

CDR1 is LGHNA, CDR2 YSLEER, per germline. CDR3 length: 17 amino acids. The V segment lost 0 bases and the J segment 5 bases; nucleotides outside the gene matches: 10. Methods used by the authors: It was from reference gene primer amplification that nucleated cell counts were estimated. This table comes from immunoSEQ multiplex PCR, and its TCRdb copy is limited to in-frame clones, with some not included. The DNA gave D and trimming, while V, J and clone size come from that table. The top ten hold about 7.8% of the sample, which has approximately 310,000 clones, around 87% seen once. The genes are TRBV4-3 and TRBJ2-1; 7 bases match TRBD2. The sample consisted of peripheral blood. The TCR originated in a woman aged 50 to 60 who had recovered from COVID-19. In nucleotides, the CDR3 is TGCGCCAGCAGCCAAGATGAATCTGGGACTATTAACAATGAGCAGTTCTTC. Translated: CASSQDESGTINNEQFF.